The clone carrying this T cell receptor beta chain was detected only once. The germline V gene encodes CDR1 DFQATT and CDR2 SNEGSKA (reference sequence). This CDR3 comprises 15 residues. V lost 3 bases, J lost 6 bases, and 10 bases stayed unmatched. This entry belongs to a study of regulatory T cells in long-lasting Graves disease. Study-wide background: Recently diagnosed Graves' patients had received antithyroid drugs for under 3 months.

Sequencing libraries for TCR beta were prepared with iRepertoire HTBI primers and Arm-PCR of CDR3 regions. TCRdb re-analysed the multiplex PCR reads in MiXCR, keeping a single row per CDR3 protein. The table records some 200,000 distinct CDR3 sequences, roughly 20% of them present only once. As to time point: newly diagnosed GD, antithyroid drugs for less than 3 months. The TCR library was made from RNA extracted from PBMCs. The data also belong to a second study, concerning T cells in Graves' hyperthyroidism and ophthalmopathy. From that paper: The primer set for the first-round RT-PCR of the TCR CDR3 was HTBI.

The chain joins TRBV20-1 to TRBJ2-7, with 11 bases that match TRBD2. This clonotype was obtained from a woman aged 25-40 years with Graves disease. This specimen was peripheral blood mononuclear cells (PBMCs), taken at new diagnosis, from a patient treated with antithyroid drugs. The CDR3 here is CSASGLAGREGEQYF. For the CDR3, the DNA is TGCAGTGCTAGCGGACTAGCGGGCCGAGAGGGCGAGCAGTACTTC.